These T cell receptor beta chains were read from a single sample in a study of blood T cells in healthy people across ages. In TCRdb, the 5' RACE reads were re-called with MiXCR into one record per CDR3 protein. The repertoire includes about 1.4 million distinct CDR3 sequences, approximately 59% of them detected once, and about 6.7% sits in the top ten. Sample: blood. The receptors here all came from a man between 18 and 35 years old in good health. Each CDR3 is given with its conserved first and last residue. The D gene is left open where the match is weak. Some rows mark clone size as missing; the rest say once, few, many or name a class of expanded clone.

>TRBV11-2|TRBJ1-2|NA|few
CASGHGTYGYTF
TGTGCCAGCGGTCATGGAACGTATGGCTACACCTTC
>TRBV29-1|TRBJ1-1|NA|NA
CSVFPAPKAEAFF
TGCAGCGTTTTCCCCGCTCCCAAGGCTGAAGCTTTCTTT
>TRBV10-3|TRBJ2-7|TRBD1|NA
CAISSGTAPYEQYF
TGTGCCATCAGCTCTGGGACAGCTCCCTACGAGCAGTACTTC
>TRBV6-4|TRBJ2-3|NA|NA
CASSDPGPETSGGTDTQYF
TGTGCCAGCAGTGACCCCGGGCCCGAAACCTCAGGGGGCACAGATACGCAGTATTTT
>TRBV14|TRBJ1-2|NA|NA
CASSQLPTDSNYGYTF
TGTGCCAGCAGCCAGTTACCGACAGATTCTAACTATGGCTACACCTTC
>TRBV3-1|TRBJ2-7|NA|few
CASSQEGLGRYEQYF
TGTGCCAGCAGCCAAGAAGGGTTAGGACGCTACGAGCAGTACTTC
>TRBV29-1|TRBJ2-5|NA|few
CSVVGTGETQYF
TGCAGCGTTGTTGGAACGGGAGAGACCCAGTACTTC
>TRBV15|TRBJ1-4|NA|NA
CATAQGWNEKLFF
TGTGCCACCGCCCAGGGGTGGAATGAAAAACTGTTTTTT
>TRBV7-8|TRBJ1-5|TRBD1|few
CASSSGQGRNQPQHF
TGTGCCAGCAGCTCGGGACAGGGGCGCAATCAGCCCCAGCATTTT
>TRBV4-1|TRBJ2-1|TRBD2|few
CASSILAGTYNEQFF
TGCGCCAGCAGCATTCTAGCGGGTACCTACAATGAGCAGTTCTTC
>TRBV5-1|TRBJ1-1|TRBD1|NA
CASSLEWTGGYTEAFF
TGCGCCAGCTCCCTAGAGTGGACAGGGGGTTACACTGAAGCTTTCTTT
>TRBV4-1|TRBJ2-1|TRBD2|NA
CASSQVPGGGYNEQFF
TGCGCCAGCAGCCAAGTACCGGGAGGGGGATACAATGAGCAGTTCTTC
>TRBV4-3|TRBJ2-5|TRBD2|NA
CASSQGRLADQETQYF
TGCGCCAGCAGCCAAGGTCGTCTAGCGGACCAAGAGACCCAGTACTTC
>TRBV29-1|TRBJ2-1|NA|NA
CSVAASGDEQFF
TGCAGCGTTGCGGCATCAGGTGATGAGCAGTTCTTC
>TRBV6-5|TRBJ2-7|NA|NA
CASSYNRLGGPASYEQYF
TGTGCCAGCAGTTACAATCGGTTAGGGGGGCCCGCATCCTACGAGCAGTACTTC
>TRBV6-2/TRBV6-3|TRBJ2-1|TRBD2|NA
CASSYNLPSTSGGVQETQFF
TGTGCCAGCAGTTACAACCTACCGTCGACTAGCGGGGGAGTCCAAGAGACCCAGTTCTTC
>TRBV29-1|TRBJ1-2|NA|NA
CSVEAAADAYTF
TGCAGCGTTGAAGCCGCCGCGGACGCCTACACCTTC
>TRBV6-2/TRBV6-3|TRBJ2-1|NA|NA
CASDLLQGPYNEQFF
TGTGCCAGCGACCTTTTGCAGGGCCCCTACAATGAGCAGTTCTTC
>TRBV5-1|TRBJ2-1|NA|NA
CASSPLVGADEQFF
TGCGCCAGCAGCCCTCTCGTGGGGGCAGATGAGCAGTTCTTC
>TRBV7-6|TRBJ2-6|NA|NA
CASSLAGGDGANVLTF
TGTGCCAGCAGCTTAGCAGGAGGGGATGGGGCCAACGTCCTGACTTTC
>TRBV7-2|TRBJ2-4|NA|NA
CASRGSGGIQYF
TGTGCCAGCAGGGGTAGCGGAGGAATTCAGTACTTC
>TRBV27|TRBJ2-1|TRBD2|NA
CASSSSGRSYSYNEQFF
TGTGCCAGCAGTTCTAGCGGGAGAAGCTACTCCTACAATGAGCAGTTCTTC
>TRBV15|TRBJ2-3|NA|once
CAIRAGIVTDTQYF
TGTGCCATCCGAGCGGGTATAGTAACAGATACGCAGTATTTT
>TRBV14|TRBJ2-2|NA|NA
CASSMGADRRYTGELFF
TGTGCCAGCAGCATGGGGGCCGACAGGAGATACACCGGGGAGCTGTTTTTT
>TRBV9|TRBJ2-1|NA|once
CASSEGGGGAYNEQFF
TGTGCCAGCAGCGAGGGAGGAGGGGGGGCCTACAATGAGCAGTTCTTC
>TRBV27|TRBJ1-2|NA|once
CASSSKRDYGYTF
TGTGCCAGCAGTTCAAAAAGGGACTATGGCTACACCTTC
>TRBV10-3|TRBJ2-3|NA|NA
CAIRVVSSTDTQYF
TGTGCCATCAGGGTCGTGTCTAGCACAGATACGCAGTATTTT
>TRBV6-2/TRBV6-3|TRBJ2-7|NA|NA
CASSPGQQGSYEQYF
TGTGCCAGCAGCCCCGGACAGCAAGGATCCTACGAGCAGTACTTC
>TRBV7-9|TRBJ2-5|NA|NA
CASRPSGGRETQYF
TGTGCCAGCAGACCAAGTGGGGGTCGGGAGACCCAGTACTTC
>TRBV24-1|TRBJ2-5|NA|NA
CATSDEGTVQETQYF
TGTGCCACCAGTGATGAGGGCACAGTCCAAGAGACCCAGTACTTC
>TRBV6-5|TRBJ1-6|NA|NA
CASRNDRNSPLHF
TGTGCCAGCAGAAACGACAGAAATTCACCCCTCCACTTT
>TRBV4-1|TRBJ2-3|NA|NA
CASSQDPLSGSSTDTQYF
TGCGCCAGCAGCCAAGACCCGCTCAGCGGCTCTAGCACAGATACGCAGTATTTT
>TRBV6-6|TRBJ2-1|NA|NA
CASRGDSLYNEQFF
TGTGCCAGCCGCGGGGACAGCTTATACAATGAGCAGTTCTTC
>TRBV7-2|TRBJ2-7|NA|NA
CASSLGWPSYEQYF
TGTGCCAGCAGCTTAGGCTGGCCCTCCTACGAGCAGTACTTC
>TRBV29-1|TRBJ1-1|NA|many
CSVEIGPPWDTEAFF
TGCAGCGTTGAAATCGGGCCCCCTTGGGACACTGAAGCTTTCTTT
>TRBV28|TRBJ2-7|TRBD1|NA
CASRPGQGAYEQYF
TGTGCCAGCAGACCGGGACAGGGGGCTTACGAGCAGTACTTC
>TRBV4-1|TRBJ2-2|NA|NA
CASRPTSTFPGELFF
TGCGCCAGCAGGCCGACTAGTACTTTCCCCGGGGAGCTGTTTTTT
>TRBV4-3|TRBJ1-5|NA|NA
CASSRAKGNQPQHF
TGCGCCAGCAGCCGAGCGAAGGGGAATCAGCCCCAGCATTTT
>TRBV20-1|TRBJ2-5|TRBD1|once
CSAPRDRVETQYF
TGCAGTGCTCCCAGGGACAGAGTTGAGACCCAGTACTTC
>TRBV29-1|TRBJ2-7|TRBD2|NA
CSGREAYEQYF
TGCAGCGGACGGGAGGCCTACGAGCAGTACTTC
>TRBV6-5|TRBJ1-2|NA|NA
CASSVTTNYGYTF
TGTGCCAGCAGTGTGACAACTAACTATGGCTACACCTTC
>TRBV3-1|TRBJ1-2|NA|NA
CASRQDLGVNYSYTF
TGTGCCAGCAGACAAGATTTGGGGGTCAACTATAGCTACACCTTC
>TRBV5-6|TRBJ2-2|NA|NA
CASSLRGGRRTGELFF
TGTGCCAGCAGCTTAAGGGGGGGCCGTCGCACCGGGGAGCTGTTTTTT
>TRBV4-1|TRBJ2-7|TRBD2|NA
CASSNRLAEPYEQYF
TGCGCCAGCAGCAACCGACTAGCGGAGCCCTACGAGCAGTACTTC
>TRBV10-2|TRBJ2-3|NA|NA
CASSESRAWADTQYF
TGCGCCAGCAGTGAGTCTAGGGCTTGGGCAGATACGCAGTATTTT
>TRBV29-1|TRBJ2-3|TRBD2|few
CSVAGTSGGRIDTQYF
TGCAGCGTTGCCGGGACTAGCGGGGGAAGGATAGATACGCAGTATTTT
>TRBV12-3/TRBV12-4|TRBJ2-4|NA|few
CASSLASPKNIQYF
TGTGCCAGCAGTTTAGCCAGCCCTAAAAACATTCAGTACTTC
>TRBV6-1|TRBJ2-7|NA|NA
CASSPSSAITSYEQYF
TGTGCCAGCAGTCCCAGTAGCGCGATCACTTCCTACGAGCAGTACTTC
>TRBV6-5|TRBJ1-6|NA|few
CASTSSRAVSSPLHF
TGTGCCAGCACGTCTTCCAGGGCGGTTAGTTCACCCCTCCACTTT
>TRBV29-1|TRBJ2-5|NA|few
CSVDPGQTPGTQYF
TGCAGCGTTGATCCTGGACAAACCCCAGGGACCCAGTACTTC
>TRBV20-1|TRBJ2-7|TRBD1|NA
CSARVMAGGIGEQYF
TGCAGTGCTAGAGTGATGGCAGGGGGTATAGGCGAGCAGTACTTC
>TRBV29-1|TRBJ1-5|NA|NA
CSVAARDSNQPQHF
TGCAGCGTTGCGGCTAGAGATAGCAATCAGCCCCAGCATTTT
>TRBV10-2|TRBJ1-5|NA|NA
CASVEGGPFNQPQHF
TGCGCCAGCGTCGAAGGGGGTCCCTTCAATCAGCCCCAGCATTTT